One and the same sample provided the 18 T cell receptor beta chains below, sequenced in a study of identical twins. Each CDR3 protein is one row after TCRdb ran MiXCR on the 5' RACE reads. The sample includes 500,000 to 550,000 distinct CDR3 sequences, around 22% seen only once; the top ten take approximately 0.52%. These records were also assigned to another study, of yellow fever vaccine responses in identical twins.

Specimen: CD4+ T cells sorted from blood. These TCRs come from a woman aged 18-30 years in good health.

V usage is TRBV5-1 and J usage is TRBJ2-2; no firm D call. There are 16 residues in the CDR3. Trimming stripped 4 bases from V and 5 bases from J, with 18 bases between. In germline, CDR1 is SGHRS, CDR2 YFSETQ. CDR3 in DNA: TGCGCCAGCAGCCTTTCGTCCCTCACAAGTACCGGGGAGCTGTTTTTT. Translating gives CASSLSSLTSTGELFF.

This clonotype was counted ten times or more. The chain joins TRBV12-3 or TRBV12-4 to TRBJ2-3; the D gene is possibly TRBD2 (6 bases). The CDR3 length is 14 residues. V shed 6 bases and J shed 1 base, with 11 bases lying between them. The CDR3 here is CASSTWEGTDTQYF. The CDR3 DNA sequence: TGTGCCAGCAGCACCTGGGAGGGCACAGATACGCAGTATTTT.

The V gene is TRBV15, the J gene TRBJ2-1, with 13 bases aligning to TRBD2. Germline V gene lookup returns CDR1 LNHNV and CDR2 YYDKDF (reference sequence). This CDR3 has 16 amino acids. Unmatched junction bases numbered 5, after V lost 2 bases and J lost 7 bases. The CDR3 spells CATSRRRTSGRNEQFF. In DNA form, the CDR3 reads TGTGCCACCAGCAGACGTAGGACTAGCGGGAGAAATGAGCAGTTCTTC.

This clonotype was observed a handful of times. The J gene is TRBJ1-1, the V gene TRBV5-1, with D perhaps matching TRBD1 (6 bases). Germline V gene data show CDR1 as SGHRS and CDR2 as YFSETQ. The CDR3 runs 15 residues. V lost 6 bases, J lost 1 base, and 16 bases lay in between. CDR3 region: CASNRAGDPNTEAFF. CDR3 DNA sequence: TGCGCCAGCAACAGGGCTGGGGATCCGAACACTGAAGCTTTCTTT.

The chain employs TRBV2 and TRBJ2-2; TRBD2 is a possible D gene (5 bases). V gave up 1 base and J gave up 1 base, with 16 bases separating them. This CDR3 comprises 18 residues. Germline loops: CDR1 SNHLY, CDR2 FYNNEI. CDR3 coding DNA: TGTGCCAGCAGTGAAGGGGGTCCGCGGGTGGGGAACACCGGGGAGCTGTTTTTT. Encoded protein: CASSEGGPRVGNTGELFF.

This clonotype was detected a few times. The chain uses TRBV10-3 and TRBJ2-2, with a possible D match to TRBD2 (5 bases). Germline-derived CDR1 and CDR2 are ENHRY and SYGVKD. The CDR3 runs 15 residues. V was pared by 3 bases and J by 7 bases, with 15 bases between. In DNA, the CDR3 is TGTGCCATCAGTGAAGGTGGGAGAGCGTTCGGGGAGCTGTTTTTT. Encoded protein: CAISEGGRAFGELFF.

This chain connects TRBV9 to TRBJ1-3; D is unclear. CDR1 and CDR2 from the germline V gene are SGDLS and YYNGEE. V lost 4 bases to trimming and J lost 0 bases, with 2 bases between them. The CDR3 runs 12 residues. In nucleotides, the CDR3 is TGTGCCAGCAGCAACTCTGGAAACACCATATATTTT. It is translated as CASSNSGNTIYF. Supplemented by reference TRBV9 and TRBJ1-3, the full variable domain reads DSGVTQTPKHLITATGQRVTLRCSPRSGDLSVYWYQQSLDQGLQFLIQYYNGEERAKGNILERFSAQQFPDLHSELNLSSLELGDSALYFCASSNSGNTIYFGEGSWLTVV.

This clonotype came up a few times. This rearrangement joins TRBV7-8 to TRBJ2-3; 9 bases agree with TRBD2. The CDR3 loop spans 17 amino acids. Germline assignment: CDR1 SGHVS and CDR2 FQNEAQ. The V gene end was trimmed by 4 bases and the J gene end by 4 bases; junction bases not matched to a gene: 12. The CDR3 here is CASSSRPGLAMPDTQYF. The CDR3, as DNA: TGTGCCAGCAGCTCCCGCCCGGGACTAGCAATGCCAGATACGCAGTATTTT.

V gene TRBV5-1 combines with J gene TRBJ2-1; 16 positions match TRBD2. Losses at the gene ends were 2 bases for V and 13 bases for J; bases not matched to a gene: 6. Germline V gives CDR1 SGHRS, CDR2 YFSETQ. The CDR3 covers 15 residues. The CDR3 is CASSLGTSGGAEQFF. In DNA, the CDR3 is TGCGCCAGCAGCTTAGGGACTAGCGGGGGGGCCGAACAGTTCTTC.

V and J are TRBV5-1 and TRBJ2-7; 7 bases agree with TRBD1. Unmatched junction bases numbered 2, after V lost 0 bases and J lost 5 bases. Germline assignment: CDR1 SGHRS and CDR2 YFSETQ. The CDR3 is 13 residues long. The CDR3 is CASSLGQGNEQYV. In nucleotides, the CDR3 is TGCGCCAGCAGCTTGGGACAGGGCAACGAGCAGTACGTC.

The gene calls are TRBV10-3 and TRBJ2-1; D is ambiguous. V was shortened by 4 bases and J by 12 bases, with 13 bases between the two germline ends. Germline assignment: CDR1 ENHRY and CDR2 SYGVKD. This CDR3 has 12 amino acids. For the CDR3, the DNA is TGTGCCATCAGTGGTTCTGCGTCGGTGCAGTTCTTC. Encoded protein: CAISGSASVQFF.

This clonotype turned up a few times. The gene calls are TRBV12-3 or TRBV12-4 and TRBJ2-7; 9 bases are shared with TRBD2. Germline trimming cut 5 bases from V and 0 bases from J; bases unmatched to any gene: 2. The CDR3 length is 14 residues. The CDR3 is CASSPSGNSYEQYF. The CDR3 region has the DNA TGTGCCAGCAGTCCTAGCGGGAACTCCTACGAGCAGTACTTC.

The CDR3 DNA sequence: TGTGCCAGCAGTTTAGGGGGATCAAATTCACCCCTCCACTTT. Protein: CASSLGGSNSPLHF. This sequence joins TRBV12-3 or TRBV12-4 and TRBJ1-6; D unclear. Trimming stripped 1 base from V and 7 bases from J, with 8 bases between. The CDR3 extends over 14 amino acids.

This clonotype was seen more than once but under ten times. The chain combines TRBV9 with TRBJ2-5; 11 positions agree with TRBD2. J lost 0 bases, V lost 3 bases, and 10 bases had no gene match. Germline V gene lookup returns CDR1 SGDLS and CDR2 YYNGEE. This CDR3 has 18 residues. The CDR3 loop reads CASSERLAGYPYQETQYF. The CDR3 DNA is TGTGCCAGCAGCGAGCGACTAGCGGGATATCCGTACCAAGAGACCCAGTACTTC.

The V and J genes are TRBV5-1 and TRBJ2-3; 9 bases align to TRBD2. The V segment lost 1 base and the J segment 4 bases; nucleotides outside the gene matches: 4. The CDR3 consists of 15 residues. The germline CDR1 and CDR2 sequences are SGHRS and YFSETQ. CDR3 sequence reads: CASSLSGLASDTQYF. The CDR3, as DNA: TGCGCCAGCAGCTTGTCGGGACTAGCTTCAGATACGCAGTATTTT.

This clonotype has just one count. The chain joins TRBV11-2 to TRBJ2-2, with D tentatively TRBD1 (6 bases). V lost 4 bases, J lost 4 bases, and 13 bases lay in between. The CDR3 is 15 residues long. Germline V gene lookup returns CDR1 SGHAT and CDR2 FQNNGV. The CDR3 nucleotides read TGTGCCAGCAGCTCAACAGGGTCGGCCACCGGGGAGCTGTTTTTT. Amino acids: CASSSTGSATGELFF.

This clonotype was detected a few times. The gene calls are TRBV9 and TRBJ2-2; no definite D call. Trimming removed 0 bases from V and 4 bases from J, with 4 bases in between. The germline gives CDR1 SGDLS, CDR2 YYNGEE. CDR3 length: 13 amino acids. CDR3 residues: CASSVGGTGELFF. In DNA form, the CDR3 reads TGTGCCAGCAGCGTAGGGGGCACCGGGGAGCTGTTTTTT.

This clonotype occurred a few times. The genes are TRBV20-1 and TRBJ2-7; a weak D match, TRBD1 (5 bases). This CDR3 spans 12 amino acids. From germline, CDR1 is DFQATT and CDR2 SNEGSKA (reference sequence). The germline V and J ends were trimmed by 3 bases and 2 bases, with 8 bases remaining between them. CDR3 region: CSASRDAYEQYV. CDR3 bases: TGCAGTGCTAGCAGGGATGCCTACGAGCAGTACGTC.